This TCR beta chain appears in the sequencing data of a study of cytomegalovirus exposure and HLA in healthy donors. Notes on this clone: Its antigen is still unknown.

PCR used 60 Vbeta primers and 13 Jbeta primers. The method was immunoSEQ multiplex PCR; TCRdb's version includes in-frame clones alone and lacks a portion of them. The sample yields roughly 190,000 clones, around 81% seen once. Study conclusions and caveats: TCR beta chains associated with HLA were, in a later analysis, more clonally expanded than equally common others.

The CDR3 loop spans 15 amino acids. V lost 5 bases to trimming and J lost 7 bases, with 17 bases between them. The germline V gene encodes CDR1 LNHNV and CDR2 YYDKDF (reference sequence). The receptor's source is a man aged 18 to 29 in good health and CMV-seronegative. The sequenced sample was PBMCs. The chain has TRBV15 and TRBJ1-4; D is perhaps TRBD1 (6 bases). CDR3 nucleotides: TGTGCCACCAGCGCCCACAGGGCAGAGATTGAAAAACTGTTTTTT. Its translation is CATSAHRAEIEKLFF.